In its sample, the clone carrying this TCR beta chain is medium-sized (0.01 to 0.1%). Sequencing was performed with immunoSEQ multiplex PCR; in TCRdb, only in-frame clones are kept and a portion is missing. Of 14,000 or so clones listed, approximately 29% were seen once; the top ten hold 6.2%. V was pared by 10 bases and J by 0 bases, with 11 bases of the junction left unmatched. CDR1 and CDR2 (germline): SGDLS, YYNGEE. The CDR3 totals 16 residues. The data were obtained in a study of tumour-infiltrating T cells in Burkitt lymphoma. This sequence originates from a human donor with diffuse large B-cell lymphoma. Material: tumor tissue. This chain joins TRBV9 and TRBJ2-2, with 8 nucleotides matching TRBD1. CDR3: CASEGRTGSNTGELFF. CDR3 bases: TGTGCCTCTGAAGGACGGACAGGGTCGAACACCGGGGAGCTGTTTTTT.